Each of the 8 T cell receptor beta chains below was sequenced from the same sample in a study of T-cell reconstitution after alpha-beta-depleted transplantation in children. Unique molecular identifiers featured in how the TCRbeta library was prepared. TCRdb re-called the PCR reads with MiXCR, one entry per CDR3 protein. Here the sample spans some 840,000 distinct CDR3 sequences, approximately 15% being singletons. Sequences were derived from PBMCs, mostly from graft donor cells, sampled 360 days after TCRalphabeta/CD19-depleted stem cell transplant. Receptors were obtained from a male patient younger than 18 who had a stem cell transplant for acute lymphoblastic leukemia, so the T cells may come from the graft donor.

This clonotype has a handful of counts. CDR3 amino acids: CASSYAPGLAGADTQYF. DNA for the CDR3: TGTGCCAGCAGTTACGCCCCGGGGTTAGCGGGAGCAGATACGCAGTATTTT. This chain uses TRBV6-5 with TRBJ2-3, with 9 bases lining up with TRBD2. CDR3 length: 17 residues. The junction had 10 bases not matched to a gene; V was cut back by 2 bases and J by 4 bases. CDR1 and CDR2 (germline): MNHEY, SVGAGI.

The chain couples TRBV7-6 to TRBJ2-5; D remains ambiguous. This CDR3 spans 12 amino acids. CDR1 is SGHVS, CDR2 FNYEAQ, per germline. With 5 bases removed from V and 7 bases from J, the gap between germline ends came to 11 bases. In nucleotides, the CDR3 is TGTGCCAGCAGCCCCCGAGTCGGGACCCAGTACTTC. Protein: CASSPRVGTQYF.

In regard to this clonotype: This CDR3 is missing its conserved last phenylalanine or tryptophan, likely due to a read error. The rearrangement uses TRBV6-5 and TRBJ1-1; maybe TRBD1 (5 bases). Per germline, CDR1 MNHEY and CDR2 SVGAGI. This CDR3 comprises 12 residues. Between the trimmed V and J ends, which lost 2 bases and 9 bases, there was a span of 10 bases. CDR3 DNA sequence: TGTGCCAGCAGTTACGGGCGACAGCAAGCTTTCTCT. Protein: CASSYGRQQAFS.

This clonotype was seen only a few times. The CDR3 DNA is TGTGCCAGCAGTTTAATACTAGCGGGAGGAATGAGTGAGACCCAGTACTTC. Translated, it gives CASSLILAGGMSETQYF. The chain is built from TRBV12-3 or TRBV12-4 and TRBJ2-5, with 12 bases fitting TRBD2. V dropped 2 bases and J dropped 5; count of bases not matched to a gene: 9. The CDR3 is made up of 17 amino acids.

This clonotype was picked up a small number of times. This rearrangement joins TRBV6-5 to TRBJ1-4, with unresolved D. CDR3 length: 14 amino acids. The V and J ends lost 4 bases and 7 bases respectively, with 13 bases between them. Germline V CDR1 and CDR2: MNHEY, SVGAGI. The CDR3 reads CASSFSDGAEKLFF. The CDR3 DNA follows: TGTGCCAGCAGTTTTTCCGACGGAGCTGAAAAACTGTTTTTT.

In DNA, the CDR3 is TGTGCCAGCAGCTCCCGAGGGGCGACATACAATGAGCAGTTCTTC. The encoded protein is CASSSRGATYNEQFF. The chain combines TRBV13 with TRBJ2-1; D may match TRBD1 or TRBD2 (5 bases each). V was shortened by 4 bases and J by 4 bases, with 14 bases between the two germline ends. CDR1 is PRHDT and CDR2 is FYEKMQ in the germline V gene (reference sequence). This CDR3 is built from 15 residues. The full variable domain, in which reference TRBV13 and TRBJ2-1 provide the parts outside the CDR3, is AAGVIQSPRHLIKEKRETATLKCYPIPRHDTVYWYQQGPGQDPQFLISFYEKMQSDKGSIPDRFSAQQFSDYHSELNMSSLELGDSALYFCASSSRGATYNEQFFGPGTRLTVL.

This clonotype turned up a few times. The V and J genes are TRBV7-2 and TRBJ2-7, with D uncertain. The V end lost 4 bases, the J end lost 5 bases, and 9 bases lay between the germline ends. Germline lookup yields CDR1 SGHTA and CDR2 FQGNSA. This CDR3 is 12 amino acids long. CDR3 sequence reads: CASSSLSNEQYF. The CDR3 coding sequence is TGTGCCAGCAGCTCCTTGTCTAACGAGCAGTACTTC.

This clonotype showed up just a few times. The rearrangement uses TRBV7-2 and TRBJ2-2, with 10 bases matching TRBD2. This CDR3 is built from 16 residues. Germline V gene data show CDR1 as SGHTA and CDR2 as FQGNSA. The V and J ends lost 2 bases and 6 bases, in that order; junction bases with no gene match: 6. The CDR3: CASSLHGLAGAGELFF. Here the CDR3 DNA reads TGTGCCAGCAGCTTACATGGGCTAGCGGGGGCCGGGGAGCTGTTTTTT.